What follows are 18 T cell receptor beta chains derived from one specimen sequenced in a study of siplizumab effects on memory and regulatory T cells. Clones were sequenced by immunoSEQ multiplex PCR, and TCRdb holds only the in-frame ones, with some missing. The sample holds more than 60,000 clones, 96% seen once. The sample comprised naive CD8+ T cells sorted from blood. The receptors stem from a human donor in good health.

V gene TRBV30 combines with J gene TRBJ1-2, with D tentatively TRBD1 (6 bases). This CDR3 region has 15 residues. In germline, CDR1 is GTSNPN, CDR2 SVGIG (reference sequence). CDR3 loop: CAWGQRQGGVRGYTF. The DNA for the CDR3 is TGTGCTTGGGGGCAACGGCAGGGCGGTGTGCGTGGCTACACCTTC.

This clone was observed a single time. The chain combines TRBV11-2 with TRBJ1-5; perhaps TRBD1 as D (5 bases). The CDR3 runs 14 residues. V dropped 2 bases and J dropped 12 bases, with 17 bases sitting between them. Per germline, CDR1 SGHAT and CDR2 FQNNGV. CDR3 nucleotides: TGTGCCAGCAGCTTATTGGGGTCGGGGCAAGACCAGCATTTT. This gives the protein CASSLLGSGQDQHF.

The chain recombines TRBV6-5 with TRBJ2-7; D is ambiguous. V lost 4 bases and J lost 3, with 7 bases in between. Germline values: CDR1 MNHEY, CDR2 SVGAGI. The CDR3 runs to 12 residues. The CDR3 here is CASSSSGYEQYF. The DNA of the CDR3 is TGTGCCAGCAGTTCCTCAGGCTACGAGCAGTACTTC.

This clone was observed a single time. The chain has TRBV29-1 and TRBJ2-7; the match to TRBD2 covers 7 bases. With V trimmed by 1 base and J by 3 bases, 9 bases remained unmatched. The germline gives CDR1 SQVTM, CDR2 ANQGSEA. The CDR3 sequence is 15 residues long. The CDR3 sequence is CSVEGAGPGVYEQYF. DNA for the CDR3: TGCAGCGTTGAAGGAGCGGGGCCCGGAGTCTACGAGCAGTACTTC.

This sequence joins TRBV9 and TRBJ2-5, with D tentatively TRBD2 (5 bases). The CDR3 consists of 13 residues. V gave up 3 bases and J gave up 6 bases, with 12 bases separating them. Germline V CDR1 and CDR2: SGDLS, YYNGEE. DNA for the CDR3: TGTGCCAGCAGCGCAACTAGTGAGCAGACCCAGTACTTC. Encoded protein: CASSATSEQTQYF.

The chain joins TRBV10-3 to TRBJ1-2; 7 positions match TRBD1. The junction had 9 bases not matched to a gene; V was cut back by 0 bases and J by 8 bases. CDR3 size: 15 residues. Germline V gene data show CDR1 as ENHRY and CDR2 as SYGVKD. The CDR3 protein is CAISESRQGEEGYTF. The CDR3 nucleotides read TGTGCCATCAGTGAGTCTAGGCAGGGGGAGGAAGGCTACACCTTC.

This chain links TRBV28 with TRBJ1-3, with D perhaps TRBD1 (5 bases). There are 14 residues in the CDR3. Deletions cut 3 bases from V and 0 bases from J, with 6 bases between. Germline V gene sequence: CDR1 MDHEN, CDR2 SYDVKM. The CDR3 DNA is TGTGCCAGCAGTTTCGGGGGCTCTGGAAACACCATATATTTT. It specifies CASSFGGSGNTIYF.

The V and J genes are TRBV7-9 and TRBJ2-7; TRBD2 matches at 8 bases. V trimming: 5 bases; J trimming: 4 bases; junction bases outside the gene matches: 7. This CDR3 has 14 amino acids. Germline V gene lookup returns CDR1 SEHNR and CDR2 FQNEAQ (reference sequence). The CDR3 nucleotides are TGTGCCAGCAGCCAAGCGGGGGCCGCGTACGAGCAGTACTTC. Protein sequence: CASSQAGAAYEQYF.

This clone was seen just once. J is TRBJ2-7 and V is TRBV19, with D unresolved. This CDR3 is 10 amino acids long. The V end lost 8 bases, the J end lost 0 bases, and 2 bases lay between the germline ends. Germline assignment: CDR1 LNHDA and CDR2 SQIVND (reference sequence). This CDR3 reads CASGSYEQYF. The CDR3 DNA sequence: TGTGCCAGTGGCTCCTACGAGCAGTACTTC.

The gene calls are TRBV6-6 and TRBJ2-5; the match to TRBD2 covers 10 bases. Germline-derived CDR1 and CDR2 are MNHNY and SVGAGI (reference sequence). V dropped 4 bases and J dropped 4; count of bases not matched to a gene: 3. The CDR3 extends over 14 amino acids. The CDR3 region has the DNA TGTGCCAGCAGTTCGGGACTAGCGTTAGAGACCCAGTACTTC. It encodes CASSSGLALETQYF.

The V gene is TRBV9, the J gene TRBJ1-4; weak D call: TRBD1 (5 bases). CDR1 SGDLS and CDR2 YYNGEE come from the germline V gene. V was trimmed by 3 bases and J by 7 bases, leaving 16 bases between them. The CDR3 is 15 amino acids. Here the CDR3 reads CASSAWGTDGEKLFF. In nucleotides, the CDR3 is TGTGCCAGCAGCGCGTGGGGGACCGATGGTGAAAAACTGTTTTTT.

This chain links TRBV7-9 with TRBJ1-2, with D uncertain. There are 15 residues in the CDR3. Germline CDR1 SEHNR, CDR2 FQNEAQ (reference sequence). V dropped 1 base and J dropped 2 bases, with 11 bases sitting between them. The CDR3 DNA reads TGTGCCAGCAGCTTAGAACCGGCGAGAAACTATGGCTACACCTTC. Its protein product is CASSLEPARNYGYTF.

The V call is TRBV5-4, the J call TRBJ2-5, with D unresolved. This CDR3 spans 14 amino acids. Germline V gene lookup returns CDR1 SGHNT and CDR2 YYREEE (reference sequence). V shed 0 bases and J shed 5 bases, with 11 bases lying between them. The CDR3 sequence: CASSLGVDGETQYF. DNA for the CDR3: TGTGCCAGCAGCTTGGGAGTGGACGGGGAGACCCAGTACTTC. Using reference TRBV5-4 and TRBJ2-5 for the parts outside the CDR3, the full variable domain is ETGVTQSPTHLIKTRGQQVTLRCSSQSGHNTVSWYQQALGQGPQFIFQYYREEENGRGNFPPRFSGLQFPNYSSELNVNALELDDSALYLCASSLGVDGETQYFGPGTRLLVL.

The chain couples TRBV19 to TRBJ1-1, with D maybe TRBD1 (6 bases). CDR3 length: 16 amino acids. V lost 1 base and J lost 4, with 16 bases in between. Germline V CDR1 and CDR2: LNHDA, SQIVND (reference sequence). CDR3 sequence: CASSIGGQGISTEAFF. Written as DNA, the CDR3 is TGTGCCAGTAGTATAGGTGGGCAGGGGATAAGCACTGAAGCTTTCTTT.

This chain connects TRBV9 to TRBJ1-1, with TRBD1 as a possible D gene (6 bases). The CDR3 spans 15 residues. The germline V gene has CDR1 SGDLS and CDR2 YYNGEE. V was trimmed by 4 bases and J by 0 bases, leaving 13 bases between them. Here the CDR3 DNA reads TGTGCCAGCAGCAGAGAAGGGGGAATGAACACTGAAGCTTTCTTT. This translates into CASSREGGMNTEAFF.

J is TRBJ2-5 and V is TRBV4-1; 12 nucleotides match TRBD2. Germline CDR1 is MGHRA and CDR2 is YSYEKL. V shed 4 bases, J shed 4 bases, and the junction held 4 bases outside the gene matches. The CDR3 has 15 residues. The CDR3 spells CASSPLAGGGETQYF. DNA for the CDR3: TGCGCCAGCAGCCCACTAGCGGGGGGCGGAGAGACCCAGTACTTC.

This rearrangement joins TRBV7-9 to TRBJ2-7; TRBD1 aligns across 7 bases. The CDR3 sequence is 15 residues long. The germline V gene encodes CDR1 SEHNR and CDR2 FQNEAQ (reference sequence). The J segment lost 4 bases and the V segment lost 5 bases, leaving 11 bases of the junction unmatched. The chain's CDR3 is CASSPRDSKIYEQYF. The DNA for the CDR3 is TGTGCCAGCAGCCCGAGGGACAGCAAGATTTACGAGCAGTACTTC.

The rearrangement uses TRBV7-3 and TRBJ2-1; no definite D call. Trimming left V 4 bases short and J 2 bases short, with 12 bases between. Germline lookup yields CDR1 SGHTA and CDR2 FQGTGA. The CDR3 is made up of 15 amino acids. The CDR3 loop reads CASSSELSAYNEQFF. The CDR3 DNA reads as TGTGCCAGCAGCTCAGAGCTCAGCGCCTACAATGAGCAGTTCTTC.